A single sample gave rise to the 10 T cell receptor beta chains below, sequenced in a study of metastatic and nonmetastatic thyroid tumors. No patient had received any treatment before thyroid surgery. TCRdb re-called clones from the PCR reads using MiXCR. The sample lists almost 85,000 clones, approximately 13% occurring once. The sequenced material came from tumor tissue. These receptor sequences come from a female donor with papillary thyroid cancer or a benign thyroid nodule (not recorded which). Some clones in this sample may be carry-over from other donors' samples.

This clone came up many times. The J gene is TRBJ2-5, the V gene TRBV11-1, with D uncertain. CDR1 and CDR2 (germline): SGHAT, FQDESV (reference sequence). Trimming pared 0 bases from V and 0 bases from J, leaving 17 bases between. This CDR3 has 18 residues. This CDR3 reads CASSLAPSANSYQETQYF. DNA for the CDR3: TGTGCCAGCAGCTTAGCGCCATCGGCCAATTCCTACCAAGAGACCCAGTACTTC.

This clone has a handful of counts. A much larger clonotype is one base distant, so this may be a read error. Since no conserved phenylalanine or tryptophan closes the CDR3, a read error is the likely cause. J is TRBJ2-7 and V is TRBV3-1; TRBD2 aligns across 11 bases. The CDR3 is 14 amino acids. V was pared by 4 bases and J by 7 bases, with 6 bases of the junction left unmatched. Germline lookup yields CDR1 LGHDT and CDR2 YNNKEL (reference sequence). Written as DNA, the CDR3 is TGTGCCAGCAGCCTAGGGACTAGCGGTCGAGAGCAGTACCTC. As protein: CASSLGTSGREQYL.

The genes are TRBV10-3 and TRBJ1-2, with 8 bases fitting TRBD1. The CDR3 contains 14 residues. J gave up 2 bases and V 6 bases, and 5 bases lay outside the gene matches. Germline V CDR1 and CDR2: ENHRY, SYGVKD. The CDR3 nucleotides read TGTGCCATCAGGCCGTGGACAGGGAACTATGGCTACACCTTC. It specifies CAIRPWTGNYGYTF.

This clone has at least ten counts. The CDR3 sequence: CSARDRASKQQFF. In DNA form, the CDR3 reads TGCAGTGCTAGGGACCGGGCTAGCAAGCAGCAGTTCTTC. The chain is built from TRBV20-1 and TRBJ2-1; tentatively, D is TRBD2 (5 bases). Germline values: CDR1 DFQATT, CDR2 SNEGSKA (reference sequence). V was clipped by 3 bases and J by 11 bases, with 17 bases between them. The CDR3 is made up of 13 amino acids.

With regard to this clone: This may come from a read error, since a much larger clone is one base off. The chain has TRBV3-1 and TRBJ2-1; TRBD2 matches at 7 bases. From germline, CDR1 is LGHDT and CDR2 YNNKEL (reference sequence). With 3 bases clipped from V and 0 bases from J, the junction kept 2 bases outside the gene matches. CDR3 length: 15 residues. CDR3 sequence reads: CASSHWTSSYNEQFF. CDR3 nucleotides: TGTGCCAGCAGCCATTGGACTAGCTCCTACAATGAGCAGTTCTTC.

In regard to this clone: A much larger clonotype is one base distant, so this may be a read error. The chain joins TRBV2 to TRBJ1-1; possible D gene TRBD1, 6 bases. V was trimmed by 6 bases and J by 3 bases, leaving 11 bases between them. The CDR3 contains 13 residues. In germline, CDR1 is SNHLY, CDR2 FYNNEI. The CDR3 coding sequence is TGTGCCAGCAGACCGAACAGGGACACTGAAGCTTTCTTT. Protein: CASRPNRDTEAFF.

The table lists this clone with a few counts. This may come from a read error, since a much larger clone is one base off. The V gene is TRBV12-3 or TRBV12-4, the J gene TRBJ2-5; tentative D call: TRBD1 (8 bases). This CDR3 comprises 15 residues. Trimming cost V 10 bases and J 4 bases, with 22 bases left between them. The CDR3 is CANRGGLLRGETQYF. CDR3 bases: TGTGCCAACAGGGGGGGGCTCCTTAGGGGAGAGACCCAGTACTTC.

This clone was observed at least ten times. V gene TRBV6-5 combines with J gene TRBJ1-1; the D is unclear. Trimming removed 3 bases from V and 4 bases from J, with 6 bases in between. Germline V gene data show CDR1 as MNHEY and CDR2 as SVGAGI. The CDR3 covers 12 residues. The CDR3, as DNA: TGTGCCAGCAGTTATCGTAGCACTGAAGCTTTCTTT. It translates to CASSYRSTEAFF.

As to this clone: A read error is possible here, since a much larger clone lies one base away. The CDR3 protein is CASSGTALTYGQYF. CDR3 bases: TGTGCCAGCAGTGGGACAGCGCTTACCTACGGGCAGTACTTC. The chain couples TRBV6-1 to TRBJ2-7, with D perhaps matching TRBD1 (6 bases). The CDR3 consists of 14 residues. Per germline, CDR1 MNHNS and CDR2 SASEGT.

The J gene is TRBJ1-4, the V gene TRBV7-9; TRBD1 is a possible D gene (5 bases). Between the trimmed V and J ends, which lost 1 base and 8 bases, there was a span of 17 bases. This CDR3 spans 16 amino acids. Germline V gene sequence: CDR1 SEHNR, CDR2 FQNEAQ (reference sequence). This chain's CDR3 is CASSLVGGDSDEKLFF. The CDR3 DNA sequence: TGTGCCAGCAGCTTAGTAGGTGGGGACTCGGACGAAAAACTGTTTTTT.